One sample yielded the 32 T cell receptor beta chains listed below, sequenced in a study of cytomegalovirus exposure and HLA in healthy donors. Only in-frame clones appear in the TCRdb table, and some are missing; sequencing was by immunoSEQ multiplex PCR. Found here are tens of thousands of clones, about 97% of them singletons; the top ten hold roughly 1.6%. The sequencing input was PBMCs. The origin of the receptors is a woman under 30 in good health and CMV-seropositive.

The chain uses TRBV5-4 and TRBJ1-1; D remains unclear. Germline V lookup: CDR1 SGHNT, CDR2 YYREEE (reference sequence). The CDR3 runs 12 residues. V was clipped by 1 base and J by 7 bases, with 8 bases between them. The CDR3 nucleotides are TGTGCCAGCAGCTTGCGGGGAGATGAAGCTTTCTTT. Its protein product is CASSLRGDEAFF.

The CDR3 is CASSKGSTSGSVNEQFF. Here the CDR3 DNA reads TGTGCCAGCAGCAAAGGGTCGACTAGCGGGAGCGTCAATGAGCAGTTCTTC. The chain combines TRBV21-1 with TRBJ2-1; TRBD2, as called in the table, went unchecked against the DNA. TRBV21-1 is reported as a pseudogene. The CDR3 has 17 residues.

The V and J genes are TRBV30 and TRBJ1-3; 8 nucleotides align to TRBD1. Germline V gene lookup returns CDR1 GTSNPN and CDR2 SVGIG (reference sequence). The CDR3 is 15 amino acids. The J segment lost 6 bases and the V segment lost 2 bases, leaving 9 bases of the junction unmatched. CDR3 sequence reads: CAWSFTGTGLNTIYF. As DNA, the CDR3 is TGTGCCTGGAGTTTTACCGGGACAGGCTTAAACACCATATATTTT.

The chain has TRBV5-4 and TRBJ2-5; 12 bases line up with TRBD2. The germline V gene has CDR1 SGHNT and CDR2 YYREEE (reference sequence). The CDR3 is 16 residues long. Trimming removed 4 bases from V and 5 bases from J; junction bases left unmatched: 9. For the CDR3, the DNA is TGTGCCAGCAGCACCGGACTAGCGGGACGAACTGAGACCCAGTACTTC. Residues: CASSTGLAGRTETQYF.

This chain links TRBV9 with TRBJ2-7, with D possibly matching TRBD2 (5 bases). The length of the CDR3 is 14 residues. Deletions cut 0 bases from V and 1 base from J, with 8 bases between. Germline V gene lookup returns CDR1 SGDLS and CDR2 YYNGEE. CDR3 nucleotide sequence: TGTGCCAGCAGCGTAGATGGGAGTTCCTACGAGCAGTACTTC. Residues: CASSVDGSSYEQYF.

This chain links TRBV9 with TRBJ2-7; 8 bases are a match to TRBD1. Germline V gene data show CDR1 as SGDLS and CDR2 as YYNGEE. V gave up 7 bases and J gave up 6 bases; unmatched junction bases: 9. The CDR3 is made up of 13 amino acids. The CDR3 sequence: CASGKQGESEQYF. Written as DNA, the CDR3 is TGTGCCAGCGGGAAACAGGGGGAATCCGAGCAGTACTTC.

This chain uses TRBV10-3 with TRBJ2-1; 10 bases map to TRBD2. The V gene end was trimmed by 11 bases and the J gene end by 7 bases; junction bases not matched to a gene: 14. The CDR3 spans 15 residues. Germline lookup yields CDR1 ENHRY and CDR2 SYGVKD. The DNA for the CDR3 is TGTGCCTCCCTGGAGGGGGGACTAGCGCCGAATGAGCAGTTCTTC. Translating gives CASLEGGLAPNEQFF.

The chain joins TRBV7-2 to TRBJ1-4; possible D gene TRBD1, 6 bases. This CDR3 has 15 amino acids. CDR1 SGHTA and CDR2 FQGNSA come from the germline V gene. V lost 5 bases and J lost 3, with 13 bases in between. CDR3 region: CASSPGPGANEKLFF. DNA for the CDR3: TGTGCCAGCAGCCCTGGGCCAGGGGCTAATGAAAAACTGTTTTTT.

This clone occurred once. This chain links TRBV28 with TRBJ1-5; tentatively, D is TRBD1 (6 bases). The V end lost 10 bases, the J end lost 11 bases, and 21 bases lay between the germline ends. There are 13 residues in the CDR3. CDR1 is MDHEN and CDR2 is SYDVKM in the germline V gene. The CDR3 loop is CAIDDRRSRAQHF. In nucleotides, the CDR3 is TGTGCCATTGACGACAGGCGATCCCGGGCCCAGCATTTT.

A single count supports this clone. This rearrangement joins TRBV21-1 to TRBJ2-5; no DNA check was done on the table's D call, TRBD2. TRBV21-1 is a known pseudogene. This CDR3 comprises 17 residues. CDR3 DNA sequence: TGTGCCAGCAGCAAAGGACCGACGGGCAGGAGGGGTGAGACCCAGTACTTC. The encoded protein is CASSKGPTGRRGETQYF.

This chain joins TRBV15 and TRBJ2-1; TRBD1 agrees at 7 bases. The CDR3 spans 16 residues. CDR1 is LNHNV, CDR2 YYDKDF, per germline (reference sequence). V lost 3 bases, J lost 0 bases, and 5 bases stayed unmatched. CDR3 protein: CATSRGTVSSYNEQFF. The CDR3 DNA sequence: TGTGCCACCAGCAGGGGGACAGTGAGCTCCTACAATGAGCAGTTCTTC.

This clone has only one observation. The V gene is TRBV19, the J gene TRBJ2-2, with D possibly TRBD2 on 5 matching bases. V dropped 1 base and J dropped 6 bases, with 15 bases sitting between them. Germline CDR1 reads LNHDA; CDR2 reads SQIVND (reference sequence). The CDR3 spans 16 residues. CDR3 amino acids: CASSIGQRLWPGELFF. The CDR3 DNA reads TGTGCCAGTAGTATAGGTCAGCGGTTATGGCCCGGGGAGCTGTTTTTT.

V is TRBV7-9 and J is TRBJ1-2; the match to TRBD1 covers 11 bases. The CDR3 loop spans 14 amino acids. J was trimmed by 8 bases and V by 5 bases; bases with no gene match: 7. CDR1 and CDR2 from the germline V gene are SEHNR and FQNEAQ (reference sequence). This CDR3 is CASSREGQGDGYTF. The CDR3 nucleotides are TGTGCCAGCAGCAGAGAGGGACAGGGGGACGGCTACACCTTC.

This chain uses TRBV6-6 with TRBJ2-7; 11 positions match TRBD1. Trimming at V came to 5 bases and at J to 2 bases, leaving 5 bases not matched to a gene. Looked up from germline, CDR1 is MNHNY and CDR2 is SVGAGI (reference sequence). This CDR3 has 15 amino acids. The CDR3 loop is CASSTGQGAAYEQYF. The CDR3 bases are TGTGCCAGCAGTACAGGACAGGGGGCGGCCTACGAGCAGTACTTC.

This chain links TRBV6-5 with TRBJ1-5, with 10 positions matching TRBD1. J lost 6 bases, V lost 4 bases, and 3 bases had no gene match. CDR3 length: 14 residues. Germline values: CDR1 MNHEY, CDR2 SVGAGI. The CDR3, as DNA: TGTGCCAGCAGTTTGGGGACAGGGGCTCAGCCCCAGCATTTT. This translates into CASSLGTGAQPQHF.

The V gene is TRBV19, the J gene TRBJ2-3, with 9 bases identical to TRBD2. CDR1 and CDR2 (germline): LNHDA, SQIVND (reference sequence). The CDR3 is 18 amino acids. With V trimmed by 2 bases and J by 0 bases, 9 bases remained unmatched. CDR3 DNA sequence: TGTGCCAGTAGTATATTCATTCCTAGCGGGGCTAGCACAGATACGCAGTATTTT. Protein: CASSIFIPSGASTDTQYF.

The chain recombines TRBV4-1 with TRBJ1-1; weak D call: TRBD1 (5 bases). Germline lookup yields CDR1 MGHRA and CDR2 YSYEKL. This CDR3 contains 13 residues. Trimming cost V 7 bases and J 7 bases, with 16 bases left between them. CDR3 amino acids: CASTNMLTDEAFF. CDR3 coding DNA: TGCGCCAGCACCAATATGTTGACAGATGAAGCTTTCTTT.

The CDR3, as DNA: TGTGCCAGCACCAACCCCGGGAGTACCACAGATACGCAGTATTTT. Translated: CASTNPGSTTDTQYF. This chain uses TRBV5-4 with TRBJ2-3, with D perhaps matching TRBD2 (6 bases). The CDR3 extends over 15 amino acids. Germline V gives CDR1 SGHNT, CDR2 YYREEE (reference sequence). V lost 6 bases and J lost 2, with 16 bases in between.

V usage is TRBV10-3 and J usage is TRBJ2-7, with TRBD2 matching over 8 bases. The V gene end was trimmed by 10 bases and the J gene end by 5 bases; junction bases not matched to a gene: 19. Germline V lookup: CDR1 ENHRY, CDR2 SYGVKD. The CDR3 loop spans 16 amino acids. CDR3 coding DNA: TGTGCCACGCGTGAGGCGGGAGGTGGGGTCGGGCACGAGCAGTACTTC. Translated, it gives CATREAGGGVGHEQYF.

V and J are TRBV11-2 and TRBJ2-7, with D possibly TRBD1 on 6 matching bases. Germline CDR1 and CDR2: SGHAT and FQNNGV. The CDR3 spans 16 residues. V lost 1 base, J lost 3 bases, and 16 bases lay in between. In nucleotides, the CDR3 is TGTGCCAGCAGCTTAGGTCCCAGGGGAAAAGGCTACGAGCAGTACTTC. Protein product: CASSLGPRGKGYEQYF.

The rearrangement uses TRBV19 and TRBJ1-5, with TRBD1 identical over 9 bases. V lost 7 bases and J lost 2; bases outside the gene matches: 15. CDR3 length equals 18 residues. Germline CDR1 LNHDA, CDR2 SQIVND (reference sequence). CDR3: CASKIEGGRDRGNQPQHF. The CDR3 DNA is TGTGCCAGTAAAATTGAGGGGGGACGGGACAGGGGCAATCAGCCCCAGCATTTT.

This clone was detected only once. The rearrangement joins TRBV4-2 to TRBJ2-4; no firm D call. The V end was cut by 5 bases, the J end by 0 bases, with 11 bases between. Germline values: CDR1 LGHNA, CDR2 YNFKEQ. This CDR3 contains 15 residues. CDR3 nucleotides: TGTGCCAGCAGCGAAGCTGCACTAGCCAAAAACATTCAGTACTTC. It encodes CASSEAALAKNIQYF.

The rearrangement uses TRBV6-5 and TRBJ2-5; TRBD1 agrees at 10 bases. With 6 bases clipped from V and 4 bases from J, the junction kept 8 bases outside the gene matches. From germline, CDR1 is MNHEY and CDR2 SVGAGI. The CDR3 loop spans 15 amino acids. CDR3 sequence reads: CASSRTGGLSETQYF. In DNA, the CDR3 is TGTGCCAGCAGCAGGACAGGGGGTTTGTCAGAGACCCAGTACTTC.

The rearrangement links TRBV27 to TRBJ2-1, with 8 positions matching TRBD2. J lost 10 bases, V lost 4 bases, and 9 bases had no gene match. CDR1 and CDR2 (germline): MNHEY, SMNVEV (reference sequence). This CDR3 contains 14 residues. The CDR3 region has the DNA TGTGCCAGCAGTTGGGACGGGAGGGCCGAGGAGCAGTTCTTC. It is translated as CASSWDGRAEEQFF.

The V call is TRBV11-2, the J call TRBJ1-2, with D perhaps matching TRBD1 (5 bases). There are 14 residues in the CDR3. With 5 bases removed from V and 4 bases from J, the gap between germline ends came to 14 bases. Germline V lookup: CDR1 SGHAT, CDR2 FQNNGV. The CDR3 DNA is TGTGCCAGCAGCCCCTCAGGGAACTCCTATGGCTACACCTTC. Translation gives CASSPSGNSYGYTF.

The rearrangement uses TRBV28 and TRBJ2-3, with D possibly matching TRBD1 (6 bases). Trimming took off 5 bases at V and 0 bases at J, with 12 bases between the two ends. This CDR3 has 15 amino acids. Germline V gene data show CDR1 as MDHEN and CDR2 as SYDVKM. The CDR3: CASSPDSLSTDTQYF. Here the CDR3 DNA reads TGTGCCAGCAGTCCGGACAGTCTCAGCACAGATACGCAGTATTTT.

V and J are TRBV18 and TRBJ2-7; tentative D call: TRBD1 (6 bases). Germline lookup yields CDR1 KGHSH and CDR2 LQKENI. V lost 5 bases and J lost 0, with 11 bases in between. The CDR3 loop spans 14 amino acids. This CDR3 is CASSIQGYSYEQYF. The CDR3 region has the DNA TGTGCCAGCTCAATACAGGGTTACTCCTACGAGCAGTACTTC.

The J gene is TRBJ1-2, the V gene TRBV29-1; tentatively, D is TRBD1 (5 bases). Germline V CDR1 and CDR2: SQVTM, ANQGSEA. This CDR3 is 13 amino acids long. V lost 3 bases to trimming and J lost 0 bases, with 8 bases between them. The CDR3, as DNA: TGCAGCGTTGAGGAGGGGCCTAACTATGGCTACACCTTC. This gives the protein CSVEEGPNYGYTF.

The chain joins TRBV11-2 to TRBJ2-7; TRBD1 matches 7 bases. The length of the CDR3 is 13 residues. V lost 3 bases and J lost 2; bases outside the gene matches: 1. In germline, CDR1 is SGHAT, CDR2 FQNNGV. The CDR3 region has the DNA TGTGCCAGCAGCTTGCAGGGGGCCTACGAGCAGTACTTC. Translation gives CASSLQGAYEQYF. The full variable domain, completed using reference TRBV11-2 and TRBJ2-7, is EAGVAQSPRYKIIEKRQSVAFWCNPISGHATLYWYQQILGQGPKLLIQFQNNGVVDDSQLPKDRFSAERLKGVDSTLKIQPAKLEDSAVYLCASSLQGAYEQYFGPGTRLTVT.

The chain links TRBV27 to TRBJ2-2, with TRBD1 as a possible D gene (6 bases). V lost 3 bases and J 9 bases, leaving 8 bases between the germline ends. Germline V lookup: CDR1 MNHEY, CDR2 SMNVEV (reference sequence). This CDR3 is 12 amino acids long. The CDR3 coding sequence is TGTGCCAGCAGTTTTGGGGACAGGGAGCTGTTTTTT. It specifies CASSFGDRELFF.

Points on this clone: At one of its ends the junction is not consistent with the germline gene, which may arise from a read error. The CDR3 DNA follows: TGTGCTAGCAGCCCCGGAGCACTCAATGAGCAGTTCTTC. Amino acid sequence: CASSPGALNEQFF. The rearrangement uses TRBV7-7 and TRBJ2-1; D remains ambiguous. From germline, CDR1 is SSHAT and CDR2 FNYEAQ (reference sequence). This CDR3 is 13 amino acids long.

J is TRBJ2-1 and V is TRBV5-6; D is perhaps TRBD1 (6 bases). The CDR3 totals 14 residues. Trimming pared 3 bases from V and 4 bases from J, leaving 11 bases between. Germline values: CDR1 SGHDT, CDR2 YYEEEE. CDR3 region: CASSSGTPYNEQFF. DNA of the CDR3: TGTGCCAGCAGCTCCGGGACACCTTACAATGAGCAGTTCTTC.